This T cell receptor beta chain was sequenced in a study of shared clonotypes between healthy human individuals. The study's findings and limits: Naive subsets generally had larger estimated richness than memory subsets.

The V end lost 2 bases, the J end lost 2 bases, and 14 bases lay between the germline ends. Germline V gene data show CDR1 as SSHAT and CDR2 as FNYEAQ (reference sequence). The CDR3 consists of 16 residues. Only CD45RO-negative cells positively selected for CCR7 counted as naive CD8 cells, so terminally differentiated effector memory CD45RA+ cells were excluded. The sorted-subset replicate PCRs were given 150 to 200 ng DNA, which is tens of thousands of T cell genomes. Profiled with immunoSEQ multiplex PCR; TCRdb holds only in-frame clones, not every one. The table has about 2.2 million clones, 80% to 95% seen once. Turning to this clone: No antigen is known for it.

This clonotype was sampled from a man between 18 and 35 years old in good health. Some clones in this sample may be carry-over from other donors' samples. The sequenced sample consisted of naive CD8+ T cells from PBMCs. The rearrangement links TRBV7-7 to TRBJ2-3; a possible D gene is TRBD2 (7 bases). The CDR3 protein is CASSLTGGHPTDTQYF. In nucleotides, the CDR3 is TGTGCCAGCAGCTTAACCGGGGGGCACCCCACAGATACGCAGTATTTT.